The clone carrying this T cell receptor (beta chain) was recorded many times. The antigen is unknown. This sample is drawn from a study of T-cell reconstitution after alpha-beta-depleted transplantation in children. Study-level points and caveats: It was reported that alpha-beta T cells came from several hundred expanded graft clones (about two months after transplant). T-cell counts and diversity were attributed mostly to newly produced T cells one year after transplant.

The CDR3 length is 15 residues. V shed 5 bases and J shed 0 bases, with 8 bases lying between them. A TCRbeta library incorporating unique molecular identifiers was prepared. In TCRdb, the PCR reads were re-called with MiXCR into one record per CDR3 protein. The sample has some 300,000 distinct CDR3 sequences, roughly a tenth seen once. This sequence was found in a boy younger than two with acute myeloid leukemia, due to receive a stem cell transplant. Source: PBMCs, taken before TCRalphabeta/CD19-depleted stem cell transplant. The chain joins TRBV12-3 or TRBV12-4 to TRBJ2-6; D possibly corresponds to TRBD2 (5 bases). The CDR3 coding sequence is TGTGCCAGCAGTCAGAGCGGCTCTGGGGCCAACGTCCTGACTTTC. The encoded protein is CASSQSGSGANVLTF.